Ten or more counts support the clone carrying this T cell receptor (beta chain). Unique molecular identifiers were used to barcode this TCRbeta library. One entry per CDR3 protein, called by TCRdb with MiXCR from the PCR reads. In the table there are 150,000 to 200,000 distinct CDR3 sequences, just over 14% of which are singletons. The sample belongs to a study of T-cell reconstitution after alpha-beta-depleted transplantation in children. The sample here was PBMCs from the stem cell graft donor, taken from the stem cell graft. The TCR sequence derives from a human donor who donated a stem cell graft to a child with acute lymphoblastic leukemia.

CDR3 bases: TGCGCCAGCAGCTTGACACAGGGGGCCGGGGAGCTGTTTTTT. Encoded protein: CASSLTQGAGELFF. V usage is TRBV5-1 and J usage is TRBJ2-2; 8 bases match TRBD1. Germline assignment: CDR1 SGHRS and CDR2 YFSETQ. The CDR3 length is 14 residues. J was trimmed by 6 bases and V by 1 base; bases with no gene match: 2.